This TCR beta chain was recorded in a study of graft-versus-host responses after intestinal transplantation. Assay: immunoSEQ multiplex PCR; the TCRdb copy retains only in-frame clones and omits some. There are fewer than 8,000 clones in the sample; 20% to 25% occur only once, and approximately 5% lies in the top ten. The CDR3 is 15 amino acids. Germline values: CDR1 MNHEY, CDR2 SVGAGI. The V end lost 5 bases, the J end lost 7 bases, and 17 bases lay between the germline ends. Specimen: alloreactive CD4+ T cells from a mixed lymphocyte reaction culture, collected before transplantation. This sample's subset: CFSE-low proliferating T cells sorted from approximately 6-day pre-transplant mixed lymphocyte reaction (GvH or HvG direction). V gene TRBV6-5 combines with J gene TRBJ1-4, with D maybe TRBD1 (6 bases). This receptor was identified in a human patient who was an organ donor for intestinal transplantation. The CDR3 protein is CASSRGEGTGEKLFF. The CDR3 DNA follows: TGTGCCAGCAGTAGGGGGGAGGGGACTGGTGAAAAACTGTTTTTT.